The rows below give T cell receptor beta chains drawn from one sample of a study of shared clonotypes between healthy human individuals. Repertoires were generated with immunoSEQ multiplex PCR, while TCRdb's copy carries only in-frame clones and drops some. The table records about 120,000 clones, under 70% of them present only once. Sequenced material: memory CD8+ T cells sorted from blood. These TCRs come from a woman aged 25 to 39 in good health. CDR3s include the opening cysteine and the closing phenylalanine or tryptophan. D genes are given only for firm matches. Some rows mark clone size as missing; the rest say once, few, many or name a class of expanded clone.

v_gene	abundance	j_gene	len	d_gene	CDR3aa	CDR3nt
TRBV5-6	.	TRBJ1-4	16	.	CASSLRRTATNEKLFF	TGTGCCAGCAGCTTGAGAAGGACTGCAACTAATGAAAAACTGTTTTTT
TRBV19	few	TRBJ2-5	16	TRBD2	CASSKLAGSYQETQYF	TGTGCCAGTAGTAAACTAGCGGGATCGTACCAAGAGACCCAGTACTTC
TRBV27	once	TRBJ2-2	15	.	CASSLLGTLVGELFF	TGTGCCAGCAGTTTGCTGGGGACCCTTGTCGGGGAGCTGTTTTTT
TRBV27	.	TRBJ2-7	15	TRBD1	CASSLSGQVSYEQYF	TGTGCCAGCAGTTTATCGGGACAGGTGTCCTACGAGCAGTACTTC
TRBV2	many	TRBJ1-5	15	TRBD1	CASSPGTGEHQPQHF	TGTGCCAGCAGCCCCGGGACAGGGGAACACCAGCCCCAGCATTTT
TRBV6-6	.	TRBJ1-4	12	TRBD1	CASNRGEEKLFF	TGTGCCAGCAACAGGGGGGAGGAAAAACTGTTTTTT
TRBV6-4	.	TRBJ2-2	15	TRBD1	CASAPGDRDTGELFF	TGTGCCAGCGCCCCAGGGGACAGGGACACCGGGGAGCTGTTTTTT
TRBV28	.	TRBJ2-7	17	TRBD2	CASSSHRLAGYSYEQYF	TGTGCCAGCAGTTCTCACCGACTAGCGGGTTACTCCTACGAGCAGTACTTC
TRBV4-2	few	TRBJ2-3	16	TRBD2	CASSQEGLAGSDTQYF	TGTGCCAGCAGCCAAGAGGGACTAGCGGGATCAGATACGCAGTATTTT
TRBV10-1	few	TRBJ1-2	15	.	CASSESKGLGAGYTF	TGCGCCAGCAGTGAGTCGAAGGGGCTCGGAGCAGGCTACACCTTC
TRBV7-8	many	TRBJ1-4	14	.	CASSLWAMGEKLFF	TGTGCCAGCAGCTTATGGGCTATGGGGGAAAAACTGTTTTTT
TRBV27	.	TRBJ2-1	11	.	CASRRGHEQFF	TGTGCCAGCAGACGGGGTCATGAGCAGTTCTTC
TRBV28	once	TRBJ2-1	17	.	CASSPRHDPTPYNEQFF	TGTGCCAGCAGTCCCCGCCATGACCCGACCCCCTACAATGAGCAGTTCTTC
TRBV4-1	.	TRBJ2-1	17	TRBD2	CASSQAMGLARNNEQFF	TGCGCCAGCAGCCAAGCGATGGGACTAGCGCGAAACAATGAGCAGTTCTTC
TRBV27	.	TRBJ2-2	20	TRBD2	CASSLNMRLAGGPGAGKLFF	TGTGCCAGCAGTTTAAATATGAGACTAGCGGGAGGGCCAGGAGCCGGGAAGCTGTTTTTT
TRBV29-1	.	TRBJ2-1	16	.	CSVDDWLDLTYNEQFF	TGCAGCGTTGACGATTGGTTGGACTTGACGTACAATGAGCAGTTCTTC
TRBV6-5	.	TRBJ2-5	14	.	CASSYGRAAETQYF	TGTGCCAGCAGTTACGGCAGGGCGGCAGAGACCCAGTACTTC
TRBV6-4	.	TRBJ2-3	16	TRBD2	CASSDVGGGSTDTQYF	TGTGCCAGCAGTGACGTTGGGGGAGGGAGCACAGATACGCAGTATTTT
TRBV7-9	.	TRBJ2-3	17	TRBD2	CASSDGLARPGTDTQYF	TGTGCCAGCAGCGACGGACTAGCTAGACCCGGCACAGATACGCAGTATTTT
TRBV6-1	.	TRBJ2-1	15	.	CASSGRDSSYNEQFF	TGTGCCAGCAGTGGGCGGGATTCCTCCTACAATGAGCAGTTCTTC
TRBV6-5	.	TRBJ1-3	15	.	CASTPAHTSGNTIYF	TGTGCCAGCACCCCGGCACATACCTCTGGAAACACCATATATTTT
TRBV10-3	.	TRBJ2-3	14	.	CAISVDSRTDTQYF	TGTGCCATCAGTGTGGACAGTCGCACAGATACGCAGTATTTT
TRBV4-2	many	TRBJ2-3	15	TRBD2	CASSQDAGGPDTQYF	TGTGCCAGCAGCCAAGATGCGGGAGGGCCAGATACGCAGTATTTT
TRBV5-1	few	TRBJ2-1	17	TRBD2	CASSPRGGLGTYNEQFF	TGCGCCAGCAGCCCTCGGGGGGGTCTCGGGACCTACAATGAGCAGTTCTTC
TRBV6-1	.	TRBJ2-2	13	.	CASSQSATGELFF	TGTGCCAGCAGCCAATCAGCGACCGGGGAGCTGTTTTTT
TRBV10-2	.	TRBJ2-3	16	.	CASSEFLGEHTDTQYF	TGCGCCAGCAGTGAATTTTTGGGAGAACACACAGATACGCAGTATTTT
TRBV18	.	TRBJ2-2	16	.	CASSLERGTNTGELFF	TGTGCCAGCTCCTTAGAACGGGGGACGAACACCGGGGAGCTGTTTTTT
TRBV27	.	TRBJ2-7	13	.	CASSLIAAGEQYF	TGTGCCAGCAGTTTAATCGCCGCGGGAGAGCAGTACTTC
TRBV27	.	TRBJ2-3	15	TRBD2	CASSLSSGAADTQYF	TGTGCCAGCAGTTTATCGAGCGGGGCCGCAGATACGCAGTATTTT
TRBV4-1	.	TRBJ2-7	15	TRBD1	CASSQGLGDSYEQYF	TGCGCCAGCAGCCAGGGGTTAGGGGACAGCTACGAGCAGTACTTC
TRBV10-1	.	TRBJ2-7	11	.	CASSRSREQYF	TGCGCCAGCAGTAGAAGTCGAGAGCAGTACTTC
TRBV13	.	TRBJ1-1	15	TRBD1	CASSFGDRGRTEAFF	TGTGCCAGCAGCTTTGGGGACAGGGGGAGAACTGAAGCTTTCTTT
TRBV5-4	.	TRBJ2-7	14	.	CASSLVTKPYEQYF	TGTGCCAGCAGCTTGGTGACAAAGCCCTACGAGCAGTACTTC
TRBV6-5	.	TRBJ2-1	16	.	CASSYSAGSSYNEQFF	TGTGCCAGCAGTTACTCGGCGGGGAGCTCCTACAATGAGCAGTTCTTC
TRBV2	.	TRBJ2-3	16	TRBD2	CASSESLAGIRDTQYF	TGTGCCAGCAGTGAATCCCTAGCGGGAATTCGAGATACGCAGTATTTT
TRBV6-4	many	TRBJ1-2	13	TRBD1	CASSDSERGLHTF	TGTGCCAGCAGTGACTCGGAAAGGGGGCTCCACACCTTC
TRBV18	once	TRBJ1-5	14	.	CASSPGAEDQPQHF	TGTGCCAGCTCACCCGGGGCGGAGGATCAGCCCCAGCATTTT
TRBV19	.	TRBJ2-6	21	.	CASSNLRGTAGVTSGANVLTF	TGTGCCAGTAGTAACCTAAGAGGCACAGCGGGCGTAACCTCTGGGGCCAACGTCCTGACTTTC
TRBV28	once	TRBJ2-1	15	.	CASSPVGGSYNEQFF	TGTGCCAGCAGTCCGGTTGGGGGTTCCTACAATGAGCAGTTCTTC
TRBV2	.	TRBJ1-3	14	.	CASSRTVSGNTIYF	TGTGCCAGCAGTAGGACGGTTTCTGGAAACACCATATATTTT
TRBV19	.	TRBJ2-7	15	TRBD1	CASSIIGTGFYEQYF	TGTGCCAGTAGTATCATCGGGACAGGGTTCTACGAGCAGTACTTC
TRBV23-1	.	TRBJ1-1	16	.	CASSHGGGSVNTEAFF	TGCGCCAGCAGTCATGGGGGGGGCTCGGTGAACACTGAAGCTTTCTTT